This T cell receptor (beta chain) was sequenced during a study of T cell responses to AZD1222 COVID-19 vaccine. Findings and limits, study-wide: Spike-specific TCR repertoires showed rising breadth and depth after two AZD1222 doses. Across the whole spike, CD4 TCRs peaked at regions 160-218 and 743-854. Clonal diversity may have been underestimated, and the donors were mostly white British, with more females than males. Nearly half of spike-specific TCRs reportedly target unmutated variant regions.

V lost 2 bases to trimming and J lost 3 bases, with 10 bases between them. Per the germline V gene, CDR1 is MNHEY and CDR2 is SVGAGI. The CDR3 totals 14 residues. Sequencing used immunoSEQ multiplex PCR; TCRdb keeps in-frame clones, though not all of them. The data hold 110,000 or so clones, with 85% to 90% observed a single time. In regard to this clone: Its specificity is unknown.

Here the sequenced sample was peripheral blood, taken 28 days after the second AZD1222 dose. The chain joins TRBV6-5 to TRBJ1-1; possibly TRBD1 for D (5 bases). This clonotype was sampled from an adult who received the AZD1222 COVID-19 vaccine. CDR3 sequence reads: CASSYRGRDTEAFF. CDR3 DNA sequence: TGTGCCAGCAGTTACCGGGGGAGGGACACTGAAGCTTTCTTT.